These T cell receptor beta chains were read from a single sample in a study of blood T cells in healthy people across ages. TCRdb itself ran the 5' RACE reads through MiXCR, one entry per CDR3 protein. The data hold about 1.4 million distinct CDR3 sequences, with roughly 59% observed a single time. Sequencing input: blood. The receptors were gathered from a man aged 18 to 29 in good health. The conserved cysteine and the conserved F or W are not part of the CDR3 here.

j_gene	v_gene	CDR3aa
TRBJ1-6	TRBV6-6	ASSYGQRDSPLH
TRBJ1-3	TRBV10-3	AIQDSPITGNTIY
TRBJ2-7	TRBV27	ASSPGGFTYEQY
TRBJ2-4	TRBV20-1	SARPQRELAKNIQY
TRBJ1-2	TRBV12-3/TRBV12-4	ASNPGQGGSGYT
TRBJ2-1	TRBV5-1	ASSFETSGRNEQF
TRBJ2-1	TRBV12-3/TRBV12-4	ASYLGGSSYNEQF
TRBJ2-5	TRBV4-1	ASSQVPREQETQY
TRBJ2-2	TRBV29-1	SGLWGTGELF
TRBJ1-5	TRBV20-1	SAKVRDRGVVFDQPQH
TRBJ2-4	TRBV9	ASSVTTGIDIQY
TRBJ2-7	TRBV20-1	SARLAGERYEQY
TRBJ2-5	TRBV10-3	AISESSRGSETQY
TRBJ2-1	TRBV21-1	ASSRPLGEF
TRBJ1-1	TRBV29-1	GVAGLGITEAF
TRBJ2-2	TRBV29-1	SVDGYGPSSSNTGELF
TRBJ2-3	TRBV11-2	ASSIWTSGGTDTQY
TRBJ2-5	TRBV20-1	SASDRVLETQY
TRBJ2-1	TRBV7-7	ASSVLFFNEQF
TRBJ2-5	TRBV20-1	SARESRGRGETQY